This TCR beta chain was identified during a study of T cell responses to AZD1222 COVID-19 vaccine. Produced via immunoSEQ multiplex PCR; TCRdb's table is partial and in-frame only. This table has some 79,000 clones, about 78% appearing once. This clone has only one observation. The target antigen is unknown. The junction does not match germline at one end; this may be a read error. The CDR3 has 10 residues. From germline, CDR1 is SSHAT and CDR2 FNYEAQ (reference sequence). Study-wide findings and caveats: Sampling captured repertoires only after the peak T cell response. Seropositive status at baseline applied to only five or six AZD1222 recipients.

This material consisted of peripheral blood, taken 28 days after the second AZD1222 dose. This receptor was identified in an adult who received the AZD1222 COVID-19 vaccine. V is TRBV7-7 and J is TRBJ1-4; D not resolved. In DNA form, the CDR3 reads TGTGCTAGCAGCTTAGAGAAACTGTTTTTT. It codes for CASSLEKLFF.